The 15 T cell receptor beta chains below all came from one sample that was sequenced in a study of T cell responses to AZD1222 COVID-19 vaccine. Profiling relied on immunoSEQ multiplex PCR, and the TCRdb table lists in-frame clones only, not all of them. This table has about 92,000 clones, around 90% appearing once. Sample: peripheral blood, taken on day 0 of AZD1222 vaccination. The source of these receptors is an adult in good health.

The chain uses TRBV10-3 and TRBJ2-7, with D possibly being TRBD1 (6 bases). V was shortened by 5 bases and J by 12 bases, with 14 bases between the two germline ends. In germline, CDR1 is ENHRY, CDR2 SYGVKD. The CDR3 is 11 residues long. CDR3 DNA: TGTGCCATCAGTTCGGTGTGGACAGCGTACTTC. Amino acid sequence: CAISSVWTAYF.

The chain couples TRBV6-5 to TRBJ1-2, with 7 bases fitting TRBD1. The V and J ends lost 0 bases and 5 bases, in that order; junction bases with no gene match: 9. CDR3 length: 16 residues. The germline gives CDR1 MNHEY, CDR2 SVGAGI. The CDR3 region is CASSYSSSGTAYGYTF. CDR3 sequence (DNA): TGTGCCAGCAGTTACTCGAGCAGTGGGACAGCTTATGGCTACACCTTC.

The rearrangement joins TRBV19 to TRBJ1-2; D perhaps matches TRBD1 (6 bases). V lost 5 bases, J lost 4 bases, and 14 bases lay in between. CDR3 length: 14 amino acids. Per germline, CDR1 LNHDA and CDR2 SQIVND (reference sequence). CDR3 region: CASSSRDTLYGYTF. CDR3 nucleotides: TGTGCCAGTAGTTCCCGGGACACCCTCTATGGCTACACCTTC.

The chain recombines TRBV12-3 or TRBV12-4 with TRBJ1-1, with 8 bases that match TRBD1. The junction had 3 bases not matched to a gene; V was cut back by 5 bases and J by 7 bases. This CDR3 region has 12 residues. Written as DNA, the CDR3 is TGTGCCAGCAGTAGGACAGGGTTTGAAGCTTTCTTT. Amino acid sequence: CASSRTGFEAFF.

The chain is built from TRBV18 and TRBJ1-2; D might be TRBD1 (6 bases). Germline V CDR1 and CDR2: KGHSH, LQKENI. V dropped 6 bases and J dropped 2 bases, with 13 bases sitting between them. This CDR3 contains 14 residues. The CDR3 is CASSPDRPNYGYTF. In DNA form, the CDR3 reads TGTGCCAGCTCCCCCGACAGGCCCAACTATGGCTACACCTTC.

The V call is TRBV6-5, the J call TRBJ1-4; weak D call: TRBD1 (5 bases). CDR3 size: 15 residues. The V end lost 6 bases, the J end lost 7 bases, and 18 bases lay between the germline ends. Germline lookup yields CDR1 MNHEY and CDR2 SVGAGI. Here the CDR3 reads CASRQMGRNPEKLFF. For the CDR3, the DNA is TGTGCCAGCAGACAGATGGGACGGAACCCTGAAAAACTGTTTTTT.

This sequence joins TRBV6-5 and TRBJ1-1; 8 bases line up with TRBD1. The germline CDR1 and CDR2 sequences are MNHEY and SVGAGI. V lost 6 bases and J lost 11; bases outside the gene matches: 5. CDR3 length: 11 residues. The CDR3 reads CASRRTGWAFF. The CDR3 DNA reads TGTGCCAGCAGGCGGACAGGGTGGGCTTTCTTT.

The genes are TRBV6-5 and TRBJ1-1, with D tentatively TRBD1 (5 bases). Germline loops: CDR1 MNHEY, CDR2 SVGAGI. Trimming took off 0 bases at V and 4 bases at J, with 15 bases between the two ends. The length of the CDR3 is 16 residues. DNA for the CDR3: TGTGCCAGCAGTTACTCGGCAGGGCATGGAGTCACTGAAGCTTTCTTT. This codes for CASSYSAGHGVTEAFF.

V and J are TRBV28 and TRBJ1-3; a possible D gene is TRBD1 (5 bases). Looked up from germline, CDR1 is MDHEN and CDR2 is SYDVKM. The V end lost 6 bases, the J end lost 0 bases, and 21 bases lay between the germline ends. The CDR3 extends over 18 amino acids. The CDR3 spells CASSPTALRALSGNTIYF. As DNA, the CDR3 is TGTGCCAGCAGCCCGACAGCCTTAAGGGCACTCTCTGGAAACACCATATATTTT.

CDR3 bases: TGTGCCAGCATGCTCTTCTCTGGGGCCAACGTCCTGACTTTC. Its protein product is CASMLFSGANVLTF. The chain couples TRBV6-5 to TRBJ2-6; D is unclear. CDR1 and CDR2 (germline): MNHEY, SVGAGI. Trimming removed 7 bases from V and 0 bases from J, with 7 bases in between. CDR3 length: 14 amino acids.

The chain uses TRBV27 and TRBJ2-7; D possibly corresponds to TRBD2 (6 bases). Germline assignment: CDR1 MNHEY and CDR2 SMNVEV (reference sequence). The CDR3 sequence is 14 residues long. V gave up 2 bases and J gave up 6 bases, with 14 bases separating them. The CDR3 loop is CASSLGLSSSEQYF. In DNA form, the CDR3 reads TGTGCCAGCAGTTTAGGACTATCTTCTTCCGAGCAGTACTTC.

This chain joins TRBV29-1 and TRBJ2-1; tentative D call: TRBD2 (6 bases). The V end was cut by 7 bases, the J end by 6 bases, with 19 bases between. Per germline, CDR1 SQVTM and CDR2 ANQGSEA. The CDR3 consists of 14 residues. CDR3 protein: CSAAGTDSGNEQFF. In nucleotides, the CDR3 is TGCAGCGCCGCCGGAACCGATAGCGGCAATGAGCAGTTCTTC.

The CDR3 protein is CASSPILAGGPNEQFF. As DNA, the CDR3 is TGTGCCAGCAGTCCGATACTAGCGGGAGGGCCTAATGAGCAGTTCTTC. This chain links TRBV28 with TRBJ2-1; TRBD2 matches 13 bases. Germline trimming cut 5 bases from V and 7 bases from J; bases unmatched to any gene: 8. Germline V gene data show CDR1 as MDHEN and CDR2 as SYDVKM. The CDR3 has 16 amino acids.

The V call is TRBV20-1, the J call TRBJ1-1, with D hard to call. Trimming removed 3 bases at V and 3 bases at J, with 11 bases between. This CDR3 comprises 13 residues. Germline-derived CDR1 and CDR2 are DFQATT and SNEGSKA (reference sequence). CDR3 nucleotide sequence: TGCAGTGCTAGTAGTGTGGTTGACACTGAAGCTTTCTTT. Its protein product is CSASSVVDTEAFF.

V and J are TRBV9 and TRBJ1-2, with D tentatively TRBD1 (6 bases). The V end was cut by 2 bases, the J end by 2 bases, with 13 bases between. Germline assignment: CDR1 SGDLS and CDR2 YYNGEE. This CDR3 is built from 15 residues. For the CDR3, the DNA is TGTGCCAGCAGCGTTACAGGGAGGCCGAACTATGGCTACACCTTC. Protein product: CASSVTGRPNYGYTF.